The 20 T cell receptor beta chains below all came from one sample that was sequenced in a study of T cell changes during pregnancy in multiple sclerosis. Profiling relied on immunoSEQ multiplex PCR, and the TCRdb table lists in-frame clones only, not all of them. The table has 50,000 to 75,000 clones, about 93% seen once. Sequencing used CD8+ T cells from peripheral blood mononuclear cells, obtained in the third trimester of pregnancy. The source is a female donor with multiple sclerosis, enrolled in a pregnancy study.

V is TRBV13 and J is TRBJ2-7, with 12 positions matching TRBD1. V was clipped by 5 bases and J by 5 bases; unmatched bases: 4. This CDR3 is 14 amino acids long. Germline V gene lookup returns CDR1 PRHDT and CDR2 FYEKMQ (reference sequence). In DNA, the CDR3 is TGTGCCAGCAGCCCGAGGGACAGGGGGCACGAGCAGTACTTC. The encoded protein is CASSPRDRGHEQYF.

V gene TRBV5-1 combines with J gene TRBJ2-2, with TRBD1 identical over 7 bases. Germline CDR1 is SGHRS and CDR2 is YFSETQ. After removal of 6 bases from V and 3 bases from J, the junction contained 8 bases not matched to a gene. The CDR3 sequence is 15 residues long. CDR3: CASMRGQGDTGELFF. The CDR3 nucleotides read TGCGCCAGCATGAGAGGGCAGGGGGACACCGGGGAGCTGTTTTTT.

The chain recombines TRBV4-2 with TRBJ2-5; TRBD2 might be the D (6 bases). CDR1 is LGHNA and CDR2 is YNFKEQ in the germline V gene. The CDR3 sequence is 15 residues long. Trimming pared 4 bases from V and 2 bases from J, leaving 14 bases between. CDR3 amino acids: CASSLYLAGQETQYF. The CDR3 nucleotides are TGTGCCAGCAGCCTCTACCTTGCGGGGCAAGAGACCCAGTACTTC.

The chain combines TRBV5-1 with TRBJ1-1, with TRBD1 matching over 10 bases. J was trimmed by 4 bases and V by 1 base; bases with no gene match: 10. Germline V lookup: CDR1 SGHRS, CDR2 YFSETQ. The length of the CDR3 is 17 residues. The CDR3 nucleotides are TGCGCCAGCAGCTTGAAAGGGACAGGGGTTAGGAGCACTGAAGCTTTCTTT. Translating gives CASSLKGTGVRSTEAFF.

This chain connects TRBV27 to TRBJ1-1, with 7 bases fitting TRBD1. V lost 6 bases to trimming and J lost 4 bases; unmatched junction nucleotides: 11. Germline V CDR1 and CDR2: MNHEY, SMNVEV (reference sequence). CDR3 length equals 15 residues. The DNA for the CDR3 is TGTGCCAGCAGCCCGCTCATGAGGGGGCTCACTGAAGCTTTCTTT. Translated, it gives CASSPLMRGLTEAFF.

The rearrangement joins TRBV27 to TRBJ2-4, with TRBD1 as a possible D gene (8 bases). Trimming shortened V by 2 bases and J by 2 bases, and 19 bases separated the two germline ends. The CDR3 loop spans 18 amino acids. The germline gives CDR1 MNHEY, CDR2 SMNVEV (reference sequence). The CDR3, as DNA: TGTGCCAGCAGTTTAAAGACAGGGGAGGGGGTACCCAAAAACATTCAGTACTTC. This codes for CASSLKTGEGVPKNIQYF.

The rearrangement joins TRBV29-1 to TRBJ2-2; 13 nucleotides agree with TRBD2. Germline CDR1 is SQVTM and CDR2 is ANQGSEA. The ends lost 7 bases at V and 5 bases at J; junction bases unmatched: 7. This CDR3 contains 15 residues. The CDR3: CSASLGLAGTGELFF. CDR3 in DNA: TGCAGCGCCTCCCTGGGACTAGCGGGAACCGGGGAGCTGTTTTTT.

The gene calls are TRBV27 and TRBJ2-7, with D uncertain. The CDR3 length is 12 residues. V dropped 4 bases and J dropped 3 bases, with 7 bases sitting between them. Germline V CDR1 and CDR2: MNHEY, SMNVEV (reference sequence). The CDR3 DNA reads as TGTGCCAGCAGTTCTCCGGGCTACGAGCAGTACTTC. It is translated as CASSSPGYEQYF.

The chain joins TRBV7-8 to TRBJ1-2, with a weak D call TRBD1 (6 bases). Trimming left V 3 bases short and J 6 bases short, with 14 bases between. The length of the CDR3 is 14 residues. Germline values: CDR1 SGHVS, CDR2 FQNEAQ. The CDR3 DNA follows: TGTGCCAGCAGCTTCACAGGGTCGATTCATGGCTACACCTTC. Encoded protein: CASSFTGSIHGYTF.

In DNA, the CDR3 is TGTGCCAGCAGCGTCCTAGCTTCTTACAATGAGCAGTTCTTC. Translated, it gives CASSVLASYNEQFF. The chain employs TRBV9 and TRBJ2-1, with D maybe TRBD2 (5 bases). V lost 2 bases to trimming and J lost 4 bases, with 10 bases between them. Germline CDR1 reads SGDLS; CDR2 reads YYNGEE. This CDR3 spans 14 amino acids.

The V gene is TRBV9, the J gene TRBJ2-7; D unresolved. V dropped 1 base and J dropped 5 bases, with 10 bases sitting between them. Germline CDR1 and CDR2: SGDLS and YYNGEE. The CDR3 totals 13 residues. CDR3 in amino acids: CASSVSRSDEQYF. The CDR3 nucleotides are TGTGCCAGCAGCGTAAGCAGGTCCGACGAGCAGTACTTC.

This clone was seen once. The J gene is TRBJ2-2, the V gene TRBV6-1, with 10 positions matching TRBD1. The V gene end was trimmed by 6 bases and the J gene end by 5 bases; junction bases not matched to a gene: 6. The germline gives CDR1 MNHNS, CDR2 SASEGT. This CDR3 is 15 amino acids long. The CDR3 region has the DNA TGTGCCAGCAGAGCGGACAGGGGGAGGACCGGGGAGCTGTTTTTT. Encoded protein: CASRADRGRTGELFF.

The rearrangement links TRBV9 to TRBJ1-1; D gene unclear. V lost 2 bases and J 4 bases, leaving 9 bases between the germline ends. The CDR3 is 13 amino acids. The germline gives CDR1 SGDLS, CDR2 YYNGEE. The CDR3 loop reads CASSVSRSTEAFF. The CDR3 nucleotides read TGTGCCAGCAGCGTGAGTCGAAGCACTGAAGCTTTCTTT.

The V and J genes are TRBV2 and TRBJ1-4, with TRBD1 as a possible D gene (5 bases). V was clipped by 7 bases and J by 7 bases, with 10 bases between them. This CDR3 comprises 12 residues. Per germline, CDR1 SNHLY and CDR2 FYNNEI. CDR3 residues: CASTETVEKLFF. The CDR3 DNA sequence: TGTGCCAGCACCGAGACAGTTGAAAAACTGTTTTTT.

This rearrangement joins TRBV9 to TRBJ1-2; D is unclear. Germline V CDR1 and CDR2: SGDLS, YYNGEE. V was clipped by 3 bases and J by 5 bases, with 11 bases between them. CDR3 length equals 13 residues. CDR3 in DNA: TGTGCCAGCAGCGCCCCGGGGATTTATGGCTACACCTTC. Protein product: CASSAPGIYGYTF.

Worth noting for this clone: Distinct nucleotide sequences in the sample also encode this CDR3. The rearrangement links TRBV5-1 to TRBJ2-7; tentative D call: TRBD2 (5 bases). Germline-derived CDR1 and CDR2 are SGHRS and YFSETQ. Trimming took 4 bases from V and 2 from J, leaving 7 bases between them. This CDR3 region has 12 residues. The CDR3 is CASSPGTYEQYF. The CDR3 DNA sequence: TGCGCCAGCAGCCCCGGGACCTACGAGCAGTACTTC.

This chain joins TRBV6-5 and TRBJ1-2, with unresolved D. This CDR3 comprises 14 residues. Germline V gene data show CDR1 as MNHEY and CDR2 as SVGAGI. Trimming removed 4 bases at V and 5 bases at J, with 14 bases between. CDR3 protein: CASSSSPSFYGYTF. CDR3 nucleotides: TGTGCCAGCAGTTCAAGTCCAAGCTTTTATGGCTACACCTTC.

The V gene is TRBV5-1, the J gene TRBJ2-1; 9 bases line up with TRBD2. This CDR3 has 16 amino acids. The ends lost 2 bases at V and 1 base at J; junction bases unmatched: 4. Germline assignment: CDR1 SGHRS and CDR2 YFSETQ. CDR3 sequence reads: CASSFLLAGSYNEQFF. CDR3 nucleotide sequence: TGCGCCAGCAGCTTTTTGCTAGCGGGATCCTACAATGAGCAGTTCTTC. The full variable domain, rest sourced from reference TRBV5-1 and TRBJ2-1, is KAGVTQTPRYLIKTRGQQVTLSCSPISGHRSVSWYQQTPGQGLQFLFEYFSETQRNKGNFPGRFSGRQFSNSRSEMNVSTLELGDSALYLCASSFLLAGSYNEQFFGPGTRLTVL.

The chain joins TRBV9 to TRBJ1-4, with TRBD1 identical over 8 bases. This CDR3 has 14 amino acids. Germline V gene sequence: CDR1 SGDLS, CDR2 YYNGEE. V gave up 0 bases and J gave up 7 bases; unmatched junction bases: 2. The CDR3, as DNA: TGTGCCAGCAGCGTAGCAGGGGGCGGTGAAAAACTGTTTTTT. The encoded protein is CASSVAGGGEKLFF.

The chain joins TRBV4-3 to TRBJ2-7; 9 bases map to TRBD1. The CDR3 contains 15 residues. Germline CDR1 reads LGHNA; CDR2 reads YSLEER. The J segment lost 4 bases and the V segment lost 3 bases, leaving 7 bases of the junction unmatched. The CDR3, as DNA: TGCGCCAGCAGCCACGGAACAGGGGGCCTGTACGAGCAGTACTTC. Translating it yields CASSHGTGGLYEQYF.